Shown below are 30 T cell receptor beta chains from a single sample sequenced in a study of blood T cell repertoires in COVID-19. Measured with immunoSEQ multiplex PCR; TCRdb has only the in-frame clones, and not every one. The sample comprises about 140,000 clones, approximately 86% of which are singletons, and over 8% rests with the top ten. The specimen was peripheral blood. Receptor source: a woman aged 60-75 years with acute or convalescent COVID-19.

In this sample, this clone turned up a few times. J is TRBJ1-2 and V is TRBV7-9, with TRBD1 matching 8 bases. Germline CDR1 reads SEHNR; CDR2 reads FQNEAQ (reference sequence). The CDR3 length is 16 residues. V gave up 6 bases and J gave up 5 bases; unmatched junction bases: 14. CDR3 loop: CASSLEGRTGRYGYTF. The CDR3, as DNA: TGTGCCAGCAGTCTAGAGGGACGGACAGGGCGGTATGGCTACACCTTC.

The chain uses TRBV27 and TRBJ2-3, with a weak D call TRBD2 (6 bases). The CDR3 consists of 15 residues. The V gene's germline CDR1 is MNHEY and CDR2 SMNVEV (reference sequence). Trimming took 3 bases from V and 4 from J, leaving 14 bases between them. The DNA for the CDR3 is TGTGCCAGCAGTTTCGTCCCGCGGGGTGCAGATACGCAGTATTTT. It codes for CASSFVPRGADTQYF.

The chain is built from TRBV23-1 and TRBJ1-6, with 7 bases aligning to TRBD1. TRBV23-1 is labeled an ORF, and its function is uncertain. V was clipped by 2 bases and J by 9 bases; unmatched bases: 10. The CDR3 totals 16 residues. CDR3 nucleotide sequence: TGCGCCAGCAGTCAAAAGCCGCAGGGGGTGGGTTCACCCCTCCACTTT. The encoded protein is CASSQKPQGVGSPLHF.

CDR3 nucleotides: TGTGCCAGCATCCACAGGGGGGCCTCGGACGAGCAGTACTTC. The encoded protein is CASIHRGASDEQYF. The V and J genes are TRBV2 and TRBJ2-7; TRBD1 agrees at 8 bases. V trimming: 7 bases; J trimming: 5 bases; junction bases outside the gene matches: 10. The length of the CDR3 is 14 residues. The germline gives CDR1 SNHLY, CDR2 FYNNEI.

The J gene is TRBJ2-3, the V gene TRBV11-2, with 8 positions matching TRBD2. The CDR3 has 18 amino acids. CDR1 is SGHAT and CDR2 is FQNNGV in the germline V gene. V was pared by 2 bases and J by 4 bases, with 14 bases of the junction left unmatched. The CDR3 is CASSLWSGGSSGADTQYF. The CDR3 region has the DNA TGTGCCAGCAGCTTATGGAGCGGGGGCTCCTCGGGGGCAGATACGCAGTATTTT.

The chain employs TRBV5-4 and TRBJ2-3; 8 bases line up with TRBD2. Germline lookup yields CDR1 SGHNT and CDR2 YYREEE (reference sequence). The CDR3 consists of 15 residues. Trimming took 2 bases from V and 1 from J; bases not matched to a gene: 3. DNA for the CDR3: TGTGCCAGCAGCTTACCGGGGGGGGGCACAGATACGCAGTATTTT. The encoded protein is CASSLPGGGTDTQYF.

CDR3 loop: CATSRGGENPLNYGYTF. CDR3 sequence (DNA): TGTGCCACCAGCAGAGGAGGAGAGAACCCCCTCAACTATGGCTACACCTTC. V gene TRBV15 combines with J gene TRBJ1-2; D remains ambiguous. This CDR3 spans 17 amino acids. V was cut by 1 base and J by 2 bases, with 17 bases left in between. CDR1 is LNHNV, CDR2 YYDKDF, per germline (reference sequence).

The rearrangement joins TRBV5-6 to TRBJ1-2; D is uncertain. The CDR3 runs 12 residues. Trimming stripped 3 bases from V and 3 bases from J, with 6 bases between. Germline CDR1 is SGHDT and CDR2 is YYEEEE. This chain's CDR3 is CASSYTDYGYTF. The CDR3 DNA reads TGTGCCAGCAGCTACACAGACTATGGCTACACCTTC.

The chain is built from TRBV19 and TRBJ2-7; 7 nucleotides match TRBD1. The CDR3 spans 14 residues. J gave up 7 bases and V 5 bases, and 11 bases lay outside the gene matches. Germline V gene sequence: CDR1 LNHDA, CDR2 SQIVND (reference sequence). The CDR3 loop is CASSPIGTAPEQYF. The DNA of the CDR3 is TGTGCCAGTAGTCCAATCGGGACAGCCCCGGAGCAGTACTTC. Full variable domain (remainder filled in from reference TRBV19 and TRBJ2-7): DGGITQSPKYLFRKEGQNVTLSCEQNLNHDAMYWYRQDPGQGLRLIYYSQIVNDFQKGDIAEGYSVSREKKESFPLTVTSAQKNPTAFYLCASSPIGTAPEQYFGPGTRLTVT.

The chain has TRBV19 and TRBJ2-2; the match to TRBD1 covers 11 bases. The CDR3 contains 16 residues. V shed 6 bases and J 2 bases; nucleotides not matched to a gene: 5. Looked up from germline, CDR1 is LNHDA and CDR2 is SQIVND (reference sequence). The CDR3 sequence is CASRRGTGGNTGELFF. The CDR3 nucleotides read TGTGCCAGTAGAAGAGGGACAGGGGGAAACACCGGGGAGCTGTTTTTT.

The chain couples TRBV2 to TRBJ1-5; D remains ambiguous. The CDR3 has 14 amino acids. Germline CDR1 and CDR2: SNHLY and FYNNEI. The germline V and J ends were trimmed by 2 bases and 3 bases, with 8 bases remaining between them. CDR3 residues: CASSEPGNNQPQHF. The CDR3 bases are TGTGCCAGCAGTGAACCGGGGAACAATCAGCCCCAGCATTTT.

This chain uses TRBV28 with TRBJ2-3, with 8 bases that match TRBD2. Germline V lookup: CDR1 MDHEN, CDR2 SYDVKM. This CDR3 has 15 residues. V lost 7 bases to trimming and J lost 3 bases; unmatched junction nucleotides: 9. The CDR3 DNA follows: TGTGCCAGCACCATGGCCGGGACTAGGACAGATACGCAGTATTTT. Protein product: CASTMAGTRTDTQYF.

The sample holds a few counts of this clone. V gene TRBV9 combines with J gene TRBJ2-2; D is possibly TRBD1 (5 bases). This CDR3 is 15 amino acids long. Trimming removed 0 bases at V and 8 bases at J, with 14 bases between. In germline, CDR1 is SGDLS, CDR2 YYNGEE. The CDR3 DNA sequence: TGTGCCAGCAGCGTAGATCTCCCCAGGGTGGGGGAGCTGTTTTTT. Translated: CASSVDLPRVGELFF. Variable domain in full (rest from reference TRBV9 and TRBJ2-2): DSGVTQTPKHLITATGQRVTLRCSPRSGDLSVYWYQQSLDQGLQFLIQYYNGEERAKGNILERFSAQQFPDLHSELNLSSLELGDSALYFCASSVDLPRVGELFFGEGSRLTVL.

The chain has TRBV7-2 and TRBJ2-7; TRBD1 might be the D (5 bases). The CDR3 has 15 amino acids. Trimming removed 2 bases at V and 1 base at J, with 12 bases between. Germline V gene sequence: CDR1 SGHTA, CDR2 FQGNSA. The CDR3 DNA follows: TGTGCCAGCAGCTTATCGGACACGAGGTCCTACGAGCAGTACTTC. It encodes CASSLSDTRSYEQYF. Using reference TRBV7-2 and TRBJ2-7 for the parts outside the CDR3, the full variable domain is GAGVSQSPSNKVTEKGKDVELRCDPISGHTALYWYRQSLGQGLEFLIYFQGNSAPDKSGLPSDRFSAERTGGSVSTLTIQRTQQEDSAVYLCASSLSDTRSYEQYFGPGTRLTVT.

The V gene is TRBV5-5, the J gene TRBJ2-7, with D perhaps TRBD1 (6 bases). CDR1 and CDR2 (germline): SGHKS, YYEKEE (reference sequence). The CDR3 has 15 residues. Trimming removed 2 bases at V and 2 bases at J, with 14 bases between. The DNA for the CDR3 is TGTGCCAGCAGCTTATCACCGGGACAAACCTACGAGCAGTACTTC. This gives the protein CASSLSPGQTYEQYF.

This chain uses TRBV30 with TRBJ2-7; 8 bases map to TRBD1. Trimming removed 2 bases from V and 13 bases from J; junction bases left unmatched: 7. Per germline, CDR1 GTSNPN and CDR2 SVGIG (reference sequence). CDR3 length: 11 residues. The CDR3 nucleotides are TGTGCCTGGAGTTTGATGGGACAGGAATACTTC. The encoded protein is CAWSLMGQEYF.

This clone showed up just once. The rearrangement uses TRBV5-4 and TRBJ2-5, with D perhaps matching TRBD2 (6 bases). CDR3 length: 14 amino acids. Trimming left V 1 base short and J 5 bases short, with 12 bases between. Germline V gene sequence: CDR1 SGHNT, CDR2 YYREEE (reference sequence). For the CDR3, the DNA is TGTGCCAGCAGCTTGACTACGGCGGGGGAGACCCAGTACTTC. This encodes CASSLTTAGETQYF.

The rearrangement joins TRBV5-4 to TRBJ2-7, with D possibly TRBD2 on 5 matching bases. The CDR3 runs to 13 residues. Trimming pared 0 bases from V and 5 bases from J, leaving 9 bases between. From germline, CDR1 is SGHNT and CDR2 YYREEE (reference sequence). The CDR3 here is CASSLAPRDEQYF. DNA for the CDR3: TGTGCCAGCAGCTTGGCCCCGAGGGACGAGCAGTACTTC. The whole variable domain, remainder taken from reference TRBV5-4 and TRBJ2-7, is ETGVTQSPTHLIKTRGQQVTLRCSSQSGHNTVSWYQQALGQGPQFIFQYYREEENGRGNFPPRFSGLQFPNYSSELNVNALELDDSALYLCASSLAPRDEQYFGPGTRLTVT.

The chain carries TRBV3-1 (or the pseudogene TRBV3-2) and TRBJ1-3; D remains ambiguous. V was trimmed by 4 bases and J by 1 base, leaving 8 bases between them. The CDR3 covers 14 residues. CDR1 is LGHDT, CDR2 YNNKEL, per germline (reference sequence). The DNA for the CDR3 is TGTGCCAGCAGCCGCGGAGATTCTGGAAACACCATATATTTT. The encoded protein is CASSRGDSGNTIYF.

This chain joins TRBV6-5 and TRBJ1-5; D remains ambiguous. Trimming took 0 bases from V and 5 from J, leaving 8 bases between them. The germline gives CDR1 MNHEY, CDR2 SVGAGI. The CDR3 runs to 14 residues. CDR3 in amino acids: CASSYSQVDQPQHF. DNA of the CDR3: TGTGCCAGCAGTTACTCTCAGGTAGATCAGCCCCAGCATTTT.

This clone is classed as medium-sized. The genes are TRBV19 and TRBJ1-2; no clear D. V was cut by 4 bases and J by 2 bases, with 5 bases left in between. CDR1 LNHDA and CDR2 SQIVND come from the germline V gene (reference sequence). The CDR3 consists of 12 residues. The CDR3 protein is CASSNGNYGYTF. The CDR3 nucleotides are TGTGCCAGTAGTAACGGGAACTATGGCTACACCTTC.

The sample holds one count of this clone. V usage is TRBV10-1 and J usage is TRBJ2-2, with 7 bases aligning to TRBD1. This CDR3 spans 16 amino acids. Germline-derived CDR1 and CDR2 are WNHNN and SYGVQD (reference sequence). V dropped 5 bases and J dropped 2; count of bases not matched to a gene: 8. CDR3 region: CASSNSRDSNTGELFF. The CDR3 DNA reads TGCGCCAGCAGTAACAGCCGGGACAGTAACACCGGGGAGCTGTTTTTT.

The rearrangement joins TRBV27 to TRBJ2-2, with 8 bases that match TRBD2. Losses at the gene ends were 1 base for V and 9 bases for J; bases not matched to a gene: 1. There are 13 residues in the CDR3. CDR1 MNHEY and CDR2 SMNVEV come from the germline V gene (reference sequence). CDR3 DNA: TGTGCCAGCAGTTTATTAGCGGGGTGGGAGCTGTTTTTT. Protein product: CASSLLAGWELFF.

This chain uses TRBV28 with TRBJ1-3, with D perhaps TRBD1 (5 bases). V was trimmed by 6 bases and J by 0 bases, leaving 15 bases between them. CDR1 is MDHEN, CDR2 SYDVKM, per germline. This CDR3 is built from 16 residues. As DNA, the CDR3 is TGTGCCAGCAGAACCGGGGGACTCCACTCTGGAAACACCATATATTTT. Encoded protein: CASRTGGLHSGNTIYF. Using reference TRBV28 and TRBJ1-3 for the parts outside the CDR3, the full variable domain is DVKVTQSSRYLVKRTGEKVFLECVQDMDHENMFWYRQDPGLGLRLIYFSYDVKMKEKGDIPEGYSVSREKKERFSLILESASTNQTSMYLCASRTGGLHSGNTIYFGEGSWLTVV.

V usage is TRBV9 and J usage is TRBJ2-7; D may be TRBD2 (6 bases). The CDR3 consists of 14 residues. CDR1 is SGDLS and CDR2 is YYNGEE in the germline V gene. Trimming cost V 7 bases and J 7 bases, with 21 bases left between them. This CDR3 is CASAGTAARGEQYF. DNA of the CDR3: TGTGCCAGCGCCGGGACTGCGGCGAGAGGGGAGCAGTACTTC.

CDR3 residues: CASSPHLDRGSGNYGYTF. The CDR3 bases are TGTGCCAGCAGTCCACACTTGGACAGGGGCTCAGGAAACTATGGCTACACCTTC. V usage is TRBV6-6 and J usage is TRBJ1-2, with TRBD1 matching over 9 bases. V shed 5 bases and J 2 bases; nucleotides not matched to a gene: 15. The CDR3 extends over 18 amino acids. CDR1 is MNHNY, CDR2 SVGAGI, per germline (reference sequence).

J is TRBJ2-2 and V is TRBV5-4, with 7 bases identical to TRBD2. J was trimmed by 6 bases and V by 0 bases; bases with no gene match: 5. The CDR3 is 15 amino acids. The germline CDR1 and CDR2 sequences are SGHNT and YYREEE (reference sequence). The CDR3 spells CASSLVGGWAGELFF. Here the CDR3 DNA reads TGTGCCAGCAGCTTGGTCGGGGGGTGGGCCGGGGAGCTGTTTTTT.

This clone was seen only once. CDR3 protein: CASSSRTGSSYNEQFF. Here the CDR3 DNA reads TGTGCCAGCAGCTCCAGGACAGGAAGCTCCTACAATGAGCAGTTCTTC. This chain connects TRBV7-6 to TRBJ2-1; 7 nucleotides line up with TRBD1. V was pared by 4 bases and J by 0 bases, with 6 bases of the junction left unmatched. The germline gives CDR1 SGHVS, CDR2 FNYEAQ. This CDR3 is built from 16 residues.

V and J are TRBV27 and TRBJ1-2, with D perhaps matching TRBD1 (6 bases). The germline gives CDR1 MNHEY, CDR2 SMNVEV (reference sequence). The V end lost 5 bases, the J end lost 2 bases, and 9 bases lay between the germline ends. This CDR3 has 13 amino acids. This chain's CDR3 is CASSRDRNYGYTF. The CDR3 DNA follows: TGTGCCAGCAGTAGAGACAGGAACTATGGCTACACCTTC.

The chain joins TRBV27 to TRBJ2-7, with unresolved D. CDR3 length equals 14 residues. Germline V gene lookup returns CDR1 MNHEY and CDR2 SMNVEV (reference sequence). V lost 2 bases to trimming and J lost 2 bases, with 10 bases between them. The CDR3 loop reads CASSLVNSPYEQYF. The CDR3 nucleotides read TGTGCCAGCAGTTTAGTCAACAGCCCCTACGAGCAGTACTTC.